These T cell receptor beta chains were read from a single sample in a study of T-cell memory formation after mild COVID-19. Each CDR3 protein gets one entry after TCRdb re-called the 5' RACE reads with MiXCR. This repertoire shows roughly 150,000 distinct CDR3 sequences, roughly 13% found once; its top ten account for approximately 3.5%. Sequencing was performed on PBMCs or a T cell subset sorted from them (not recorded which). These receptor sequences come from a man younger than 30 who had mild COVID-19 (a few samples of this study predate the infection). Cell type and time point are not known. The CDR3 runs from the conserved cysteine through the conserved F or W.

v_gene	j_gene	CDR3aa
TRBV10-3	TRBJ2-1	CAISLTSRGDNEQFF
TRBV20-1	TRBJ2-5	CSARTGGETQYF
TRBV6-2/TRBV6-3	TRBJ2-7	CASSYSDRDSVHEQYF
TRBV28	TRBJ1-2	CASSSTPTGAGGYTF
TRBV27	TRBJ1-2	CASSLTGTGDYGYTF
TRBV28	TRBJ1-5	CASSGGTWGQPQHF
TRBV15	TRBJ1-1	CATSREQGAYRTEAFF
TRBV5-4	TRBJ1-6	CASSLARTGVSPLHF
TRBV7-7	TRBJ2-5	CASSPDSTTLGETQYF
TRBV6-2/TRBV6-3	TRBJ1-5	CASSYLQGSQPQHF
TRBV5-1	TRBJ2-1	CASSQDRDEQFF
TRBV7-9	TRBJ1-2	CASSDGWGQSYYGYTF
TRBV3-1	TRBJ2-3	CASSPGLGAKDTQYF
TRBV12-3/TRBV12-4	TRBJ2-3	CASSLNLAPDTQYF
TRBV7-8	TRBJ1-1	CASRYHQNTEAFF
TRBV20-1	TRBJ2-1	CSAPRVPNEQFF
TRBV5-6	TRBJ1-2	CASSLGFRQEHYGYTF
TRBV7-2	TRBJ1-2	CASSPRDPGGGDGYTF
TRBV5-1	TRBJ2-3	CASSARDSYTQYF
TRBV4-3	TRBJ2-7	CASSQEGRNKQYF
TRBV7-2	TRBJ2-5	CASSLTRSRETQYF
TRBV10-3	TRBJ1-5	CATTEGNQPQHF